Following are 8 T cell receptor beta chains from one sample sequenced in a study of metastatic and nonmetastatic thyroid tumors. With MiXCR, TCRdb reprocessed the PCR reads. Of roughly 30,000 clones in the sample, 25% to 35% were seen once. Not a single patient had been given any form of treatment at any point before undergoing thyroid surgery. What was sequenced was blood. The receptors shown here come from a female donor with papillary thyroid cancer or a benign thyroid nodule (not recorded which). Some clones in this sample may be carry-over from other donors' samples.

This clone has ten or more counts. CDR3 nucleotide sequence: TGTGCCAGCAGTTACTCGAAGATGATGCCGGTAGGGACGGCTAGCACAGATACGCAGTATTTT. Protein sequence: CASSYSKMMPVGTASTDTQYF. V is TRBV6-2 or TRBV6-3 and J is TRBJ2-3; D might be TRBD1 or TRBD2, each matching 5 bases. V lost 0 bases, J lost 0 bases, and 25 bases lay in between. The V gene's germline CDR1 is MNHEY and CDR2 SVGEGT. The CDR3 has 21 residues.

This clone has just one count. Given a much more abundant clone one base away, this may be a read error. J is TRBJ1-5 and V is TRBV7-6, with D perhaps matching TRBD1 (6 bases). Trimming left V 2 bases short and J 12 bases short, with 23 bases between. Germline values: CDR1 SGHVS, CDR2 FNYEAQ. The length of the CDR3 is 16 residues. CDR3 DNA sequence: TGTGCCAGCAGCTTATCGGCAGGGGCATTATCGGAGCACCAGCATTTT. This encodes CASSLSAGALSEHQHF.

V gene TRBV19 combines with J gene TRBJ2-1; 12 nucleotides agree with TRBD2. CDR1 LNHDA and CDR2 SQIVND come from the germline V gene (reference sequence). The junction had 8 bases not matched to a gene; V was cut back by 5 bases and J by 9 bases. This CDR3 is built from 15 residues. Here the CDR3 reads CASSPASGGAGEQFF. The CDR3 DNA reads as TGTGCCAGTAGTCCTGCTAGCGGGGGGGCCGGTGAGCAGTTCTTC.

Concerning this clone: Compared with germline, one end of the junction differs, possibly owing to a read error. The chain couples TRBV20-1 to TRBJ2-5; TRBD2 is a possible D gene (6 bases). Per germline, CDR1 DFQATT and CDR2 SNEGSKA (reference sequence). CDR3 length: 15 residues. The CDR3, as DNA: TGCAGTGCAGGGGTAGGGGCGGGGTACCAAGAGGCCCAGTACTTC. Protein sequence: CSAGVGAGYQEAQYF.

The V and J genes are TRBV6-4 and TRBJ1-1, with 7 bases that match TRBD1. The CDR3 has 13 amino acids. Germline V gene sequence: CDR1 MRHNA, CDR2 SNTAGT. Trimming cost V 5 bases and J 1 base; bases outside gene matches: 1. CDR3 in DNA: TGTGCCAGCAGTAAGGGGGCGAACACTGAAGCTTTCTTT. This gives the protein CASSKGANTEAFF.

In this sample, this clone turned up a few times. CDR3 sequence: CASSPAPLLAEESYEQYF. The DNA for the CDR3 is TGTGCCAGCAGCCCAGCCCCCCTACTAGCGGAGGAATCCTACGAGCAGTACTTC. This chain links TRBV12-3 or TRBV12-4 with TRBJ2-7, with TRBD2 identical over 8 bases. J gave up 1 base and V 6 bases, and 17 bases lay outside the gene matches. This CDR3 is built from 18 residues.

The V call is TRBV7-6, the J call TRBJ2-2; TRBD2 matches at 8 bases. The V and J ends lost 2 bases and 7 bases, in that order; junction bases with no gene match: 9. Germline values: CDR1 SGHVS, CDR2 FNYEAQ. The CDR3 totals 16 residues. As DNA, the CDR3 is TGTGCCAGCAGCTTACGAGCGGGAGAGTCTATCGGGGAGCTGTTTTTT. Its translation: CASSLRAGESIGELFF.

This clone was observed a handful of times. V gene TRBV19 combines with J gene TRBJ1-5; 7 nucleotides agree with TRBD1. Germline V gene sequence: CDR1 LNHDA, CDR2 SQIVND (reference sequence). J gave up 7 bases and V 6 bases, and 9 bases lay outside the gene matches. The CDR3 consists of 14 residues. This chain's CDR3 is CASSMGTEGQPQHF. The CDR3, as DNA: TGTGCCAGTAGCATGGGGACAGAGGGGCAGCCCCAGCATTTT.